The entry below gives a single T cell receptor beta chain sequence along with its context. The CDR3 has 18 amino acids. V was pared by 4 bases and J by 0 bases, with 10 bases of the junction left unmatched. Germline CDR1 MDHEN, CDR2 SYDVKM. The data belong to a study of cytomegalovirus exposure and HLA in healthy donors. This PCR relied on a set of 60 Vbeta primers and 13 Jbeta primers. Sequencing used immunoSEQ multiplex PCR; TCRdb keeps in-frame clones, though not all of them. This sample has approximately 160,000 clones; approximately 81% occur once, and the top ten carry over 1.1%. The receptor comes from a man aged 18 to 35 in good health and CMV-seronegative. Input material: PBMCs. This chain joins TRBV28 and TRBJ1-3; 9 positions agree with TRBD1. The CDR3 DNA sequence: TGTGCCAGCAGTTCCCCTAAGGGACAGGGAGCCTCTGGAAACACCATATATTTT. Residues: CASSSPKGQGASGNTIYF.